The 7 T cell receptor beta chains below all came from one sample that was sequenced in a study of T cell repertoires in cytomegalovirus infection. TCRdb recomputed calls from the reads with MiXCR, one row per CDR3 protein. The sample gives 400,000 to 550,000 distinct CDR3 sequences, 10% to 12% of which show up once; roughly 10% is in the top ten. Sequencing input: PBMCs. The source of these receptors is a human donor in good health (CMV status not recorded). Some clones in this sample may be carry-over from other donors' samples.

This clonotype appeared many times. This chain joins TRBV7-2 and TRBJ2-7; perhaps TRBD1 as D (6 bases). Germline CDR1 SGHTA, CDR2 FQGNSA. Trimming left V 5 bases short and J 2 bases short, with 19 bases between. The CDR3 runs 16 residues. The CDR3 is CASSKGIGQRTYEQYF. The DNA for the CDR3 is TGTGCCAGCAGCAAAGGAATTGGACAGAGGACCTACGAGCAGTACTTC.

The J gene is TRBJ2-1, the V gene TRBV18; D unresolved. Germline CDR1 reads KGHSH; CDR2 reads LQKENI. CDR3 length: 12 amino acids. Between the trimmed V and J ends, which lost 5 bases and 5 bases, there was a span of 7 bases. The CDR3 DNA sequence: TGTGCCAGCTCAGCATCCGACAATGAGCAGTTCTTC. Translating it yields CASSASDNEQFF. The whole variable domain, remainder taken from reference TRBV18 and TRBJ2-1, is NAGVMQNPRHLVRRRGQEARLRCSPMKGHSHVYWYRQLPEEGLKFMVYLQKENIIDESGMPKERFSAEFPKEGPSILRIQQVVRGDSAAYFCASSASDNEQFFGPGTRLTVL.

At least ten counts were recorded for this clonotype. The V and J genes are TRBV19 and TRBJ2-5; 8 positions agree with TRBD1. The CDR3 extends over 14 amino acids. Germline V gives CDR1 LNHDA, CDR2 SQIVND (reference sequence). Trimming at V came to 6 bases and at J to 5 bases, leaving 8 bases not matched to a gene. CDR3 region: CASSPQGGRETQYF. The CDR3 DNA is TGTGCCAGTAGCCCACAGGGGGGTCGGGAGACCCAGTACTTC.

This clonotype was counted at least ten times. The rearrangement joins TRBV19 to TRBJ2-5, with D possibly being TRBD2 (5 bases). Trimming shortened V by 3 bases and J by 5 bases, and 10 bases separated the two germline ends. Per the germline V gene, CDR1 is LNHDA and CDR2 is SQIVND (reference sequence). This CDR3 spans 13 amino acids. In nucleotides, the CDR3 is TGTGCCAGTAGTATGCGAGGGAGCGAGACCCAGTACTTC. It encodes CASSMRGSETQYF.

This clonotype was seen at least ten times. The chain links TRBV7-2 to TRBJ1-2, with unresolved D. The V gene lost 2 bases and the J gene lost 0 bases, with 10 bases spanning the gap. Germline V CDR1 and CDR2: SGHTA, FQGNSA. CDR3 size: 15 residues. CDR3 coding DNA: TGTGCCAGCAGCTTATCGGCAGGACCTAACTATGGCTACACCTTC. It codes for CASSLSAGPNYGYTF.

V is TRBV5-1 and J is TRBJ2-2, with 10 bases fitting TRBD1. The V and J ends lost 2 bases and 0 bases, in that order; junction bases with no gene match: 4. CDR3 length: 17 amino acids. Germline values: CDR1 SGHRS, CDR2 YFSETQ. The CDR3 is CASSLFGQGANTGELFF. For the CDR3, the DNA is TGCGCCAGCAGCTTATTCGGACAGGGGGCGAACACCGGGGAGCTGTTTTTT. The entire variable domain, with the rest obtained from reference TRBV5-1 and TRBJ2-2, is as follows: KAGVTQTPRYLIKTRGQQVTLSCSPISGHRSVSWYQQTPGQGLQFLFEYFSETQRNKGNFPGRFSGRQFSNSRSEMNVSTLELGDSALYLCASSLFGQGANTGELFFGEGSRLTVL.

The chain recombines TRBV12-3 or TRBV12-4 with TRBJ2-7; 8 bases are a match to TRBD1. The length of the CDR3 is 14 residues. Trimming removed 2 bases from V and 3 bases from J; junction bases left unmatched: 3. The CDR3 DNA reads as TGTGCCAGCAGTTTACGGGACAGGCACTACGAGCAGTACTTC. Its protein product is CASSLRDRHYEQYF.